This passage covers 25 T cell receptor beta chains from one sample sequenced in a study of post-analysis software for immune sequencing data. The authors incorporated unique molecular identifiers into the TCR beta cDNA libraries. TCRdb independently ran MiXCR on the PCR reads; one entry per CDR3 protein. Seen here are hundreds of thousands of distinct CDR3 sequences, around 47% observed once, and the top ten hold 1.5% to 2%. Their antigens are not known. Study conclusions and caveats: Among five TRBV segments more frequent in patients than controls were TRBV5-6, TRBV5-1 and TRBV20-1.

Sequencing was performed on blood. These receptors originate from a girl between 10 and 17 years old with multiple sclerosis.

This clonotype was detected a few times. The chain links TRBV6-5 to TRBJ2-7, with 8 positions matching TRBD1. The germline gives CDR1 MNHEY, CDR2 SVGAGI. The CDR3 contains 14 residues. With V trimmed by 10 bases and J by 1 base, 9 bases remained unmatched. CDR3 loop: CATSWTGTSYEQYF. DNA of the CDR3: TGTGCCACCTCTTGGACAGGGACATCCTACGAGCAGTACTTC.

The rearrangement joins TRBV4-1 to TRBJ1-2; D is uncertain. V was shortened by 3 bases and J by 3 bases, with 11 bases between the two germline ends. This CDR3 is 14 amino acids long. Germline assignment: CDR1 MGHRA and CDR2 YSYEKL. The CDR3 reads CASSQSLRDYGYTF. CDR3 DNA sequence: TGCGCCAGCAGCCAGTCACTCCGGGACTATGGCTACACCTTC.

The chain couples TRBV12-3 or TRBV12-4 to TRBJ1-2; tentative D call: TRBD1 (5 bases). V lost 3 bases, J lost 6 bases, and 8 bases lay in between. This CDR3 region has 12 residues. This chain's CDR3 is CASSLWGNGYTF. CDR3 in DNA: TGTGCCAGCAGTTTGTGGGGGAATGGCTACACCTTC.

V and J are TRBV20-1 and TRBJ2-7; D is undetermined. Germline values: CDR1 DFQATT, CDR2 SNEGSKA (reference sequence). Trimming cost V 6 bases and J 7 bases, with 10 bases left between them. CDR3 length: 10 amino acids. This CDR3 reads CSAVYGEQYF. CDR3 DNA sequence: TGCAGTGCGGTTTATGGGGAGCAGTACTTC.

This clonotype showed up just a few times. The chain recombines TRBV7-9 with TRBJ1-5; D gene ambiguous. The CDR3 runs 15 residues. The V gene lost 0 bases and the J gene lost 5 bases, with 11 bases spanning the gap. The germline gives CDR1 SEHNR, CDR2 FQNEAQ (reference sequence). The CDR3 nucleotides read TGTGCCAGCAGCTTAGCGAGCCGCGGCGATCAGCCCCAGCATTTT. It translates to CASSLASRGDQPQHF.

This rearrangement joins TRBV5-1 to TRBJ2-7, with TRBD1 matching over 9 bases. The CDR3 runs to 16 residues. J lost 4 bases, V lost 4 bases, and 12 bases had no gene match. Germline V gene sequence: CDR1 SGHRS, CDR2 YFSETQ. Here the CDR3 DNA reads TGCGCCAGCAGCCCTCCCGGGACAGGGAGAAGGTACGAGCAGTACTTC. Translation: CASSPPGTGRRYEQYF. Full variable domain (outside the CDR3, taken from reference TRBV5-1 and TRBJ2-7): KAGVTQTPRYLIKTRGQQVTLSCSPISGHRSVSWYQQTPGQGLQFLFEYFSETQRNKGNFPGRFSGRQFSNSRSEMNVSTLELGDSALYLCASSPPGTGRRYEQYFGPGTRLTVT.

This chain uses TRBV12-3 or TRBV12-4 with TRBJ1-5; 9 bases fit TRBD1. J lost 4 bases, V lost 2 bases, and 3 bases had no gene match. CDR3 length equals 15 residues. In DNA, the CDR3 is TGTGCCAGCAGTTTAAGGACAGGGGCGAATCAGCCCCAGCATTTT. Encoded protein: CASSLRTGANQPQHF.

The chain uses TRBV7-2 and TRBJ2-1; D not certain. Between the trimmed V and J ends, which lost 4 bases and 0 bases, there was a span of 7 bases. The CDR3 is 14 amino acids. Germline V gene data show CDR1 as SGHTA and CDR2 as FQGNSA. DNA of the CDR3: TGTGCCAGCAGCTCCCATAACTCCTACAATGAGCAGTTCTTC. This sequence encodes CASSSHNSYNEQFF.

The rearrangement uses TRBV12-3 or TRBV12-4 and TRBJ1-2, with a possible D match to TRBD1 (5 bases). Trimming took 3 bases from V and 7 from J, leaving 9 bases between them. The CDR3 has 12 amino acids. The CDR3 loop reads CASSFAGVGYTF. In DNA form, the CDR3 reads TGTGCCAGCAGTTTCGCGGGGGTTGGCTACACCTTC.

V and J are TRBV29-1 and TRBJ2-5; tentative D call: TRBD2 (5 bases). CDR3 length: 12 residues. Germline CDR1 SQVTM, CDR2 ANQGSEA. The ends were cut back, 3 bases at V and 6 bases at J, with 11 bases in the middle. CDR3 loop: CSVDQRGKTQYF. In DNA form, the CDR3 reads TGCAGCGTTGATCAACGAGGGAAGACCCAGTACTTC.

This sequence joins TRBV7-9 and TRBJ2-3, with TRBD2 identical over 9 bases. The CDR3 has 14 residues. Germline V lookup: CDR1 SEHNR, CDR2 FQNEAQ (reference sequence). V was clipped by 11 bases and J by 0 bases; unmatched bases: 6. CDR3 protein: CAGSGTSSTDTQYF. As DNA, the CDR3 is TGTGCCGGGTCCGGGACTAGCAGCACAGATACGCAGTATTTT.

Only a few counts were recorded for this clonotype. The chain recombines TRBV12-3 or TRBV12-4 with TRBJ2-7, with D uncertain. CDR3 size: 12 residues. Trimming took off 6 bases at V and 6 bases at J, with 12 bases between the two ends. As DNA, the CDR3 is TGTGCCAGCAGCACCACGTCCAGCGAGCAGTACTTC. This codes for CASSTTSSEQYF.

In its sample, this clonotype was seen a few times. The CDR3 DNA sequence: TGTGCCACCCGGGACAGGGACTACGAGCAGTACTTC. Encoded protein: CATRDRDYEQYF. The rearrangement links TRBV10-3 to TRBJ2-7; TRBD1 aligns across 9 bases. The J segment lost 3 bases and the V segment lost 10 bases, leaving 4 bases of the junction unmatched. The CDR3 totals 12 residues. Germline V gene lookup returns CDR1 ENHRY and CDR2 SYGVKD.

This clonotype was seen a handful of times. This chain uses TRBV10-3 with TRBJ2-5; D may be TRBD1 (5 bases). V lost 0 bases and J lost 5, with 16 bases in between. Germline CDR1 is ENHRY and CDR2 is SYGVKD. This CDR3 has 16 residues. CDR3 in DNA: TGTGCCATCAGTGAGTCCAGGGAACAGGCGTTTGAGACCCAGTACTTC. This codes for CAISESREQAFETQYF.

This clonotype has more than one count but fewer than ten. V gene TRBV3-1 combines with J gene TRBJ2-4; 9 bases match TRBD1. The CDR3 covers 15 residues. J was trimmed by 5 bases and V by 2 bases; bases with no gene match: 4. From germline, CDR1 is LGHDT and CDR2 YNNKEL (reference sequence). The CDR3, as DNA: TGTGCCAGCAGCCAACCTACAGGGGGCGAAAACATTCAGTACTTC. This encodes CASSQPTGGENIQYF.

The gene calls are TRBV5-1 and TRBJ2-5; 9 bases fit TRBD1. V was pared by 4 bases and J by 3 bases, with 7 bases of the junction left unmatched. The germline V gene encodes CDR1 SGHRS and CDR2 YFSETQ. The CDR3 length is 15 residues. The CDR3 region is CASSLTRTGEETQYF. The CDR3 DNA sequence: TGCGCCAGCAGCCTGACTCGGACAGGGGAAGAGACCCAGTACTTC.

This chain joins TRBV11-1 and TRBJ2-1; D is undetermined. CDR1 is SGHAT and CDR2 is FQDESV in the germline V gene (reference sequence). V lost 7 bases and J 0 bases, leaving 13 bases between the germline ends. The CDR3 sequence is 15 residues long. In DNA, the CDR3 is TGTGCCAGCACCCCTTGGGGTAGCTCCTACAATGAGCAGTTCTTC. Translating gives CASTPWGSSYNEQFF.

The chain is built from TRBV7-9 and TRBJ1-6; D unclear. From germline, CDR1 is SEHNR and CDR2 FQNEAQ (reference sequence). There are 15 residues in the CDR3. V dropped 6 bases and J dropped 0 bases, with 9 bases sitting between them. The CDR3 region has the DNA TGTGCCAGCAGTCCCCTGAGCTCCTATAATTCACCCCTCCACTTT. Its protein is CASSPLSSYNSPLHF.

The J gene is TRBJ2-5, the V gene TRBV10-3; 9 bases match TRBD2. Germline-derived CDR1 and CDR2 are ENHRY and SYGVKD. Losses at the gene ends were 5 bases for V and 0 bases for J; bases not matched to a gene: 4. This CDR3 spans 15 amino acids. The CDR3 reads CAISSTSGDQETQYF. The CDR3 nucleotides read TGTGCCATCAGTTCGACTAGCGGAGACCAAGAGACCCAGTACTTC.

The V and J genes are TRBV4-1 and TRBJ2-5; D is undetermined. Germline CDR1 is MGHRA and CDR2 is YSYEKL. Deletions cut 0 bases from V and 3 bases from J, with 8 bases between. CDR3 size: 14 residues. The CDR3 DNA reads TGCGCCAGCAGCCAAGATACAGCCGAAGAGACCCAGTACTTC. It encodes CASSQDTAEETQYF.

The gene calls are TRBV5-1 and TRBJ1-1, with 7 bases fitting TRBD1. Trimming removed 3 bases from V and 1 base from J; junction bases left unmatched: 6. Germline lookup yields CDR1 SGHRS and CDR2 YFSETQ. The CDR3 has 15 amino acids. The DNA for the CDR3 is TGCGCCAGCAGCTACCGACAGGGCGGGAACACTGAAGCTTTCTTT. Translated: CASSYRQGGNTEAFF.

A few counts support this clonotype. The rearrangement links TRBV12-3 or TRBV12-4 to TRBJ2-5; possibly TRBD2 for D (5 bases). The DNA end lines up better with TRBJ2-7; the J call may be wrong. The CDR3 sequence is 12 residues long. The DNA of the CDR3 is TGTGCCAGCAGCGGGAATCGCGACGAGCAGTACTTC. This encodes CASSGNRDEQYF.

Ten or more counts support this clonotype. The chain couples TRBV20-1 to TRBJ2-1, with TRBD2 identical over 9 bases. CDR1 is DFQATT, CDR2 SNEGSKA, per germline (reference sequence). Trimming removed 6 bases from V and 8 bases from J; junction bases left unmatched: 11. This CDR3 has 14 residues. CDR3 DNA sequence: TGCAGTGCCGTGAGAAGCGGGGGGTTGGATGAGCAGTTCTTC. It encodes CSAVRSGGLDEQFF.

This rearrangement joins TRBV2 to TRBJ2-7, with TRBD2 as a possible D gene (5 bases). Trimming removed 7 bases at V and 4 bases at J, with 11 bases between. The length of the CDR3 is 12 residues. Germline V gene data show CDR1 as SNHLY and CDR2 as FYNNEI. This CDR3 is CASTAGGYEQYF. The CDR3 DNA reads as TGTGCCAGCACCGCGGGCGGGTACGAGCAGTACTTC. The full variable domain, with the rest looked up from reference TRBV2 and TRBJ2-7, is EPEVTQTPSHQVTQMGQEVILRCVPISNHLYFYWYRQILGQKVEFLVSFYNNEISEKSEIFDDQFSVERPDGSNFTLKIRSTKLEDSAMYFCASTAGGYEQYFGPGTRLTVT.

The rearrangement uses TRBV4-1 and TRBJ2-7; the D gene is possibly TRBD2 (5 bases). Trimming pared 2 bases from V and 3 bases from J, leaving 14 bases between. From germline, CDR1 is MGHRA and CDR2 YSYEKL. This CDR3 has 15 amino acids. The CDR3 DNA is TGCGCCAGCAGCCAAAATCACGGGGATTACTACGAGCAGTACTTC. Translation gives CASSQNHGDYYEQYF.